Listed below are T cell receptor beta chains from one sample, sequenced in a study of spatial heterogeneity in lung cancer. TCRdb itself ran the 5' RACE reads through MiXCR, one entry per CDR3 protein. The repertoire holds over 95,000 distinct CDR3 sequences, with less than 14% as singletons. The sample in question was PBMCs, obtained at follow-up. The receptors were gathered from a female donor with early-stage non-small cell lung cancer. CDR3s include the opening cysteine and the closing phenylalanine or tryptophan. A D gene is named only where the DNA matches it firmly. Size is stated for part of the rows, as once, few or many counts, or as a class when the clone is expanded.

V	D	size	J	DNA	CDR3
TRBV6-6	-	few	TRBJ2-1	TGTGCCACCGACAACAATGAGCAGTTCTTC	CATDNNEQFF
TRBV10-3	TRBD1	few	TRBJ2-7	TGTGCCATCAGGGAACAGGGGGCGGTCCGCGAGCAGTACTTC	CAIREQGAVREQYF
TRBV7-2	TRBD1	-	TRBJ1-5	TGTGCCAGCAGCCCCAACAGGGGGAGCCAGCCCCAGCATTTT	CASSPNRGSQPQHF
TRBV5-1	-	few	TRBJ2-1	TGCGCCAGCCGCCCAGGAATGAGCTCCTACAATGAGCAGTTCTTC	CASRPGMSSYNEQFF
TRBV10-3	TRBD1	many	TRBJ1-6	TGTGCCATCAGACCGGGACAGGGGGGTAATTCACCCCTCCACTTT	CAIRPGQGGNSPLHF
TRBV7-2	-	-	TRBJ2-5	TGTGCCAGCAGCTCCCGGGACCAACCGCAAGAGACCCAGTACTTC	CASSSRDQPQETQYF
TRBV12-3/TRBV12-4	TRBD1	-	TRBJ1-6	TGTGCCAGCACTCCTGGGGGGACAGGGGGGACACCCCTCCACTTT	CASTPGGTGGTPLHF
TRBV28	TRBD1	many	TRBJ1-5	TGTGCCAGCAGTGAGTACAGGGGGGAGGGGCCCCAGCATTTT	CASSEYRGEGPQHF
TRBV19	-	many	TRBJ1-4	TGTGCCAGTACCCCGGAGCCGGGTAATCACGAAAAACTGTTTTTT	CASTPEPGNHEKLFF
TRBV25-1	-	few	TRBJ2-3	TGTGCCAGCAGGACCGTGGTTGCAGATACGCAGTATTTT	CASRTVVADTQYF
TRBV5-1	-	few	TRBJ1-2	TGCGCCAGCAGCTTCGGGGACCACTCCTATGGCTACACCTTC	CASSFGDHSYGYTF
TRBV4-1	-	many	TRBJ2-2	TGCGCCAGCAGCCAAGGTCTTTTAGTGAGTAGGAACACCGGGGAGCTGTTTTTT	CASSQGLLVSRNTGELFF
TRBV7-2	-	-	TRBJ2-2	TGTGCCAGCAGCGGAAAGAACACCGGGGAGCTGTTTTTT	CASSGKNTGELFF
TRBV7-9	TRBD2	-	TRBJ2-1	TGTGCCAGCAGCTTGGGGACTAGCGTTAATGAGCAGTTCTTC	CASSLGTSVNEQFF
TRBV6-6	-	few	TRBJ2-1	TGTGCCAGCAGTTACTCGCCGACGGGGAACCCGTACAATGAGCAGTTCTTC	CASSYSPTGNPYNEQFF
TRBV24-1	TRBD2	few	TRBJ2-1	TGTGCCACCAGTCGGCTAGCGGGAGGTGAGCAGTTCTTC	CATSRLAGGEQFF
TRBV7-9	-	many	TRBJ1-2	TGTGCCAGCAGCCCCAGGGGTGGAGGCTACACCTTC	CASSPRGGGYTF
TRBV18	-	many	TRBJ1-4	TGTGCCAGCTCACCCACGGTCGGAACTAATGAAAAACTGTTTTTT	CASSPTVGTNEKLFF
TRBV24-1	-	few	TRBJ2-5	TGTGCCACCAGTGATCGGGACCGCCAAGAGACCCAGTACTTC	CATSDRDRQETQYF
TRBV20-1	-	-	TRBJ2-7	TGCAGTGCTAGAGATTTGGGCAGTGGGGTCTACGAGCAGTACTTC	CSARDLGSGVYEQYF
TRBV2	TRBD2	few	TRBJ2-5	TGTGCCAGCAGTGAAGGAACAGCGGGGAGGACCCAGTACTTC	CASSEGTAGRTQYF
TRBV20-1	-	many	TRBJ2-1	TGCAGTGCTAGCGCGGGGAGTGTCTGGGCGGTGCAGTTCTTC	CSASAGSVWAVQFF
TRBV2	TRBD1	few	TRBJ2-7	TGTGCCAGCACCTGGGACAGGACCTACGAGCAGTACTTC	CASTWDRTYEQYF
TRBV7-3	-	-	TRBJ2-1	TGTGCCAGCAGCTTAATTCGGATCGGGGCAGGGGCCGACAATGAGCAGTTCTTC	CASSLIRIGAGADNEQFF
TRBV4-3	TRBD1	-	TRBJ2-1	TGCGCCAGCAGCCAGGGACAGTACAATGAGCAGTTCTTC	CASSQGQYNEQFF
TRBV28	-	-	TRBJ2-2	TGTGCCAGCAGTGCGGACCTGCCCGGGGAGCTGTTTTTT	CASSADLPGELFF
TRBV20-1	TRBD1	-	TRBJ2-7	TGCAGTGCTACATTGACAGGGAATTTTTACGAGCAGTACTTC	CSATLTGNFYEQYF
TRBV12-3/TRBV12-4	-	many	TRBJ1-1	TGTGCCAGCAGAGTGAACACTGAAGCTTTCTTT	CASRVNTEAFF
TRBV29-1	-	-	TRBJ1-1	TGCAGCGTCCAGATCTATAGACAGCTGAACACTGAAGCTTTCTTT	CSVQIYRQLNTEAFF
TRBV14	-	many	TRBJ2-2	TGTGCCAGCAGCGAAGCGCCCTCTGGGACCGGGGAGCTGTTTTTT	CASSEAPSGTGELFF
TRBV4-3	TRBD2	few	TRBJ2-1	TGCGCCAGCAGCCGGTTACCTTGGGGGGGCTACAATGAGCAGTTCTTC	CASSRLPWGGYNEQFF
TRBV14	TRBD1	-	TRBJ2-1	TGTGCCAGCAGCCGCCTAATGGGACAGGGGGCCTACAATGAGCAGTTCTTC	CASSRLMGQGAYNEQFF
TRBV9	-	many	TRBJ2-3	TGTGCCAGCAGCGTAGCCCAAGGGAGCGGTCTCTCTAGCACAGATACGCAGTATTTT	CASSVAQGSGLSSTDTQYF
TRBV28	-	many	TRBJ1-6	TGTGCCAGCAGTTCCATATTTCAGGGGAATTCACCCCTCCACTTT	CASSSIFQGNSPLHF
TRBV6-6	-	many	TRBJ1-1	TGTGCCAGCAGTCCCTCTATAGAAGCTTTCTTT	CASSPSIEAFF
TRBV15	-	-	TRBJ1-1	TGTGCCACCAGCAGGACCGATGGGGACACTGAAGCTTTCTTT	CATSRTDGDTEAFF
TRBV6-1	-	many	TRBJ1-5	TGTGCCAGCAGTGAAACAGGGTTCAATCAGCCCCAGCATTTT	CASSETGFNQPQHF
TRBV4-3	TRBD1	many	TRBJ1-2	TGCGCCAGCAGCCCGGACAGGGGCGGCTACACCTTC	CASSPDRGGYTF
TRBV9	-	-	TRBJ1-5	TGTGCCAGCAGCGTAAAACCCCGGCAGCTTAGCAATCAGCCCCAACATTTT	CASSVKPRQLSNQPQHF
TRBV10-3	-	-	TRBJ2-4	TGTGCCACTCAGGACGGCCGGCTATACTTC	CATQDGRLYF
TRBV2	-	-	TRBJ1-2	TGTGCCAGCAAGGGCGGGTCCTATGGCTACACCTTC	CASKGGSYGYTF
TRBV20-1	TRBD1	-	TRBJ2-5	TGCAGTGCTAGAGATTTTGGACAGGGGCCAGAGACCCAGTACTTC	CSARDFGQGPETQYF
TRBV7-8	-	-	TRBJ1-1	TGTGCCAGCAGCTTTAACGAGAACACTGAAGCTTTCTTT	CASSFNENTEAFF
TRBV4-1	-	many	TRBJ2-1	TGCGCCAGCAGCTCCAGGCCGCTACGGAGGGACAATGAGCAGTTCTTC	CASSSRPLRRDNEQFF
TRBV11-3	-	few	TRBJ2-5	TGTGCCAGCAGCTTAGAACAGGCGTCGGCGACAGCCCAGTACTTC	CASSLEQASATAQYF
TRBV30	TRBD2	many	TRBJ2-1	TGTGCCTGGTCCGGGACTAGGCAGTTCTTC	CAWSGTRQFF
TRBV19	-	-	TRBJ2-3	TGTGCCAGTAGGAGGGGCAGCGGAATATCTAGCACAGATACGCAGTATTTT	CASRRGSGISSTDTQYF